Given below is one TCR beta chain in context. What it binds is unknown. The data stem from a study of cytomegalovirus exposure and HLA in healthy donors. Notes on the study in general: Three of the chains that were CMV-associated were confirmed in vitro to be specific for CMV antigens.

CDR3 length: 18 amino acids. Germline V CDR1 and CDR2: SGHVS, FNYEAQ. V dropped 0 bases and J dropped 0; count of bases not matched to a gene: 5. PCR primers comprised 60 Vbeta and 13 Jbeta primers. Assay used: immunoSEQ multiplex PCR; TCRdb lists only in-frame clones, some missing. The repertoire holds over 55,000 clones, 65% to 75% seen once, with 7.5% to 8% in the top ten. Sequenced sample: PBMCs. This rearrangement joins TRBV7-6 to TRBJ2-3; TRBD2 matches 11 bases. This TCR was recovered from a man in his forties in good health and CMV-seropositive. The CDR3 sequence: CASSLARTSGFSTDTQYF. In nucleotides, the CDR3 is TGTGCCAGCAGCTTAGCCCGGACTAGCGGGTTCAGCACAGATACGCAGTATTTT.